Listed below are T cell receptor beta chains from one sample, sequenced in a study of identical twins. TCRdb called the 5' RACE reads again in MiXCR, with one record for every CDR3 protein. The sample has 1.5 million to 2 million distinct CDR3 sequences; around a third are singletons. Sequenced sample: cord blood. These receptors all stem from a newborn girl in good health. Both conserved end residues are part of each CDR3. The D gene is left open where the match is weak. Clone size appears in some rows only: once, few, many, or a class for an expanded clone.

>TRBV5-1|TRBJ2-3|NA|TRBD2
TGCGCCAGCAGCTTGGGTAGCGGGAGGCACAGCACAGATACGCAGTATTTT
CASSLGSGRHSTDTQYF
>TRBV14|TRBJ2-1|NA|NA
TGTGCCAGCAGCCAAGTACTCAGGAGCTCCTACAATGAGCAGTTCTTC
CASSQVLRSSYNEQFF
>TRBV6-1|TRBJ1-1|few|NA
TGTGCCAGCAGTGAATCCAGGCCCAACACTGAAGCTTTCTTT
CASSESRPNTEAFF
>TRBV9|TRBJ1-2|few|NA
TGTGCCAGCAGCGTATCGAGGGTTGGAAGCTACACCTTC
CASSVSRVGSYTF
>TRBV13|TRBJ1-2|NA|TRBD1
TGTGCCAGCAGCTCTAGACCGGGACAGGGCTACACCTTC
CASSSRPGQGYTF
>TRBV7-2|TRBJ1-1|NA|TRBD1
TGTGCCAGCAGCTTTGGTCCACAGGGGTTTGAAGCTTTCTTT
CASSFGPQGFEAFF
>TRBV20-1|TRBJ2-1|many|TRBD2
TGCAGTGCTAGAGACGGCGGGAGCTACAATGAGCAGTTCTTC
CSARDGGSYNEQFF
>TRBV21-1|TRBJ1-1|few|NA
TGTGCCAGCACGACCATGAACACTGAAGCTTTCTTT
CASTTMNTEAFF
>TRBV28|TRBJ1-5|once|NA
TGTGCCAGCAGTTTCGGGAATTCAGGGCAGCCCCAGCATTTT
CASSFGNSGQPQHF
>TRBV27|TRBJ1-2|NA|TRBD1
TGTGCCAGCAGGGAGTCCGGGACAGGGTCTTATGGCTACACCTTC
CASRESGTGSYGYTF
>TRBV7-2|TRBJ1-2|NA|TRBD1
TGTGCCAGCAGCTTAGAAGGGGGCAGTGGCTATGGCTACACCTTC
CASSLEGGSGYGYTF
>TRBV11-2|TRBJ2-1|NA|NA
TGTGCCAGCAGCTTCAAGGCCCCTTTTTATTCCAATGAGCAGTTCTTC
CASSFKAPFYSNEQFF
>TRBV15|TRBJ2-1|NA|TRBD2
TGTGCCACCAGCAGAGGACTAGCGGGCCACAATGAGCAGTTCTTC
CATSRGLAGHNEQFF
>TRBV12-5|TRBJ2-1|many|NA
TGTGCTAGTGGTATAGGACGCACTAATGAGCAGTTCTTC
CASGIGRTNEQFF
>TRBV3-1|TRBJ2-1|NA|TRBD2
TGTGCCAGCAGCCAAAGCGGGGGGTTTACGTTCTTC
CASSQSGGFTFF
>TRBV11-2|TRBJ2-5|few|NA
TGTGCCAGCAGCTTAGGCCCCTTTGAGACCCAGTACTTC
CASSLGPFETQYF
>TRBV7-9|TRBJ2-3|NA|NA
TGTGCCAGCAGCTCGTCACCGCCCCAGTCCGATACGCAGTATTTT
CASSSSPPQSDTQYF
>TRBV11-2|TRBJ2-3|NA|NA
TGTGCCAGCAGTTCCAGGGCAGGAGACGATACGCAGTATTTT
CASSSRAGDDTQYF
>TRBV4-2|TRBJ2-1|NA|TRBD2
TGTGCCAGCAGCCTTACCGGGACTAGCGGAATCAATGAGCAGTTCTTC
CASSLTGTSGINEQFF
>TRBV7-8|TRBJ2-1|few|NA
TGTGCCAGCAGCTTAATCTCTACGGGAGTTGAGCAGTTCTTC
CASSLISTGVEQFF
>TRBV28|TRBJ2-7|few|TRBD1
TGTGCCAGCAGACACTTCGGACAGGGGGGGTCTCAGGAGCAGTACTTC
CASRHFGQGGSQEQYF
>TRBV7-2|TRBJ1-2|few|TRBD1
TGTGCCAGCAGCTTGGGACAGGCGAGTGGCTACACCTTC
CASSLGQASGYTF
>TRBV7-8|TRBJ1-4|NA|NA
TGTGCCAGCAGCTCCACAACAGGGATTGTTAATGAAAAACTGTTTTTT
CASSSTTGIVNEKLFF
>TRBV7-9|TRBJ2-4|NA|TRBD1
TGTGCCAGCAGCTTTACCGGACAGGGCCTCAAAAACATTCAGTACTTC
CASSFTGQGLKNIQYF
>TRBV7-9|TRBJ2-7|few|NA
TGTGCCAGCATACCGCCGGACTCCTACGAGCAGTACTTC
CASIPPDSYEQYF
>TRBV20-1|TRBJ1-1|few|TRBD1
TGCAGTGCTAGGTGGGACAGGGAGTTGAACACTGAAGCTTTCTTT
CSARWDRELNTEAFF
>TRBV9|TRBJ2-3|NA|NA
TGTGCCAGCAGCGTAGGATTAGGGAAGATAGGTACGCAGTATTTT
CASSVGLGKIGTQYF
>TRBV27|TRBJ2-3|NA|TRBD2
TGTGCCAGCAGTTTATCGATGTCGTCTAGCGGAGATACGCAGTATTTT
CASSLSMSSSGDTQYF
>TRBV6-5|TRBJ1-5|NA|NA
TGTGCCAGCAGTTATCGCCCGCCCAGTTATGGCAATCAGTCCCAGCATTTT
CASSYRPPSYGNQSQHF
>TRBV29-1|TRBJ2-3|few|TRBD2
TGCAGCGTTCCTAGCGGGGGGGCCTTCACAGGTACGCAGTATTTT
CSVPSGGAFTGTQYF
>TRBV29-1|TRBJ2-2|few|TRBD2
TGCAGCGTTGACGCGGGAGGGGTTAACACCGGGGAGCTGTTTTTT
CSVDAGGVNTGELFF
>TRBV5-6|TRBJ2-7|NA|NA
TGTGGCAGCAGCTACAGCTCCTACGAGCAGTACTTC
CGSSYSSYEQYF
>TRBV20-1|TRBJ2-3|NA|TRBD2
TGCAGTGCTAGAGTCCTCAAACCGGGACTAGGTGCTGTTACGCAGTATTTT
CSARVLKPGLGAVTQYF
>TRBV14|TRBJ2-7|NA|NA
TGTGCCAGCAGCCCCGGCGGTTGGGGCGAGCAGTACTTC
CASSPGGWGEQYF
>TRBV20-1|TRBJ1-5|NA|TRBD1
TGCAGTGCTAGGGGACAGGGGGCGCCCAATCAGCCCCAGCATTTT
CSARGQGAPNQPQHF
>TRBV12-3/TRBV12-4|TRBJ2-7|NA|TRBD1
TGTGCCAGCAGTGGCCGGGACAGGACCTACGAGCAGTACTTC
CASSGRDRTYEQYF
>TRBV12-3/TRBV12-4|TRBJ1-6|many|NA
TGTGCCAGCAGTACAGGGTCCTATAATTCACCCCTCCACTTT
CASSTGSYNSPLHF
>TRBV11-1|TRBJ2-1|NA|NA
TGTTCCAGCAGCTTAGTTGGGGGAGTGGGCAATGAGCAGTTCTTC
CSSSLVGGVGNEQFF
>TRBV5-1|TRBJ2-5|NA|TRBD1
TGCGCCAGCAGCAACGACAGGGGCCGGGATGAGCAGTACTTC
CASSNDRGRDEQYF
>TRBV6-6|TRBJ2-6|few|NA
TGTGCCAGCAGTTACAGTTCGAACAGCAGGGACCTGACTTTC
CASSYSSNSRDLTF
>TRBV20-1|TRBJ2-1|NA|NA
TGCAGTGCTAGATCTCCCAATCGCTCCTACAATGAGCAGTTCTTC
CSARSPNRSYNEQFF
>TRBV28|TRBJ2-3|few|NA
TGCGCCAGCAGCCGTGGGAGCGGCACAGATACGCAGTATTTT
CASSRGSGTDTQYF